This T cell receptor beta chain was recorded in a study of T cell repertoires in cytomegalovirus infection. Concerning this clonotype: The antigen is not known.

TCRdb fed the reads into MiXCR, producing one record per CDR3 protein. Of under 120,000 distinct CDR3 sequences in the sample, roughly two fifths were seen once. V lost 6 bases, J lost 4 bases, and 6 bases lay in between. Germline values: CDR1 MGHRA, CDR2 YSYEKL. The CDR3 has 11 residues. The receptor was isolated from a human donor in good health (CMV status not recorded). Some clones in this sample may be carry-over from other donors' samples. Sample: CD8+ T cells from cultured PBMCs, taken from culture after CMV antigen stimulation. The chain joins TRBV4-1 to TRBJ1-2; D is unresolved. The CDR3 DNA is TGCGCCAGCAGGGAATCCTATGGCTACACCTTC. Its translation is CASRESYGYTF.